This T cell receptor beta chain was documented in a study of beta chain features in type 1 diabetes. General study results and limits: Compared to healthy donors, patients appeared to have naive, central memory and Treg TCRB repertoires that were more alike. Moderately but significantly shorter TCRB CDR3s were found in Type 1 diabetes patients in all four CD4+ subsets.

The germline V and J ends were trimmed by 6 bases and 2 bases, with 17 bases remaining between them. The germline V gene encodes CDR1 MNHEY and CDR2 SVGAGI. The length of the CDR3 is 15 residues. The authors reverse transcribed all of the isolated RNA, so sequencing captured expressed TCRB transcripts. Data came from immunoSEQ multiplex PCR; TCRdb stores just in-frame clones and leaves some out. Here the sample spans roughly 280,000 clones, around 24% being singletons. CD45RO/CCR7/CD25/CD127/CD95/CD27 staining was used to isolate CD4+ naive, central memory, regulatory and stem cell-like memory cells by sorting. Purities over 95% were achieved in all sorted populations. This clone was detected only a few times. As yet, its antigen is unknown.

The sequence came from a woman aged 25 to 45 with type 1 diabetes. Specimen: naive CD4+ T cells from blood. The chain couples TRBV6-5 to TRBJ2-7; a weak D match, TRBD1 (6 bases). CDR3 residues: CASSRYPGQAYEQYF. The CDR3 DNA reads TGTGCCAGCAGCCGCTATCCGGGACAAGCCTACGAGCAGTACTTC.